This T cell receptor (beta chain) was sequenced during a study of T cell responses to AZD1222 COVID-19 vaccine. Worth noting for this clone: Its antigen is unknown.

Findings and caveats of the study: Donors skewed white British and female; clonal diversity was possibly underestimated. With dominance at 160-218 and 743-854, vaccine-associated CD4 TCRs spanned spike.

Some clones are missing from TCRdb's copy, which holds only in-frame ones; the method was immunoSEQ multiplex PCR. In the table there are more than 75,000 clones, around nine tenths of which are singletons. Sequencing used peripheral blood, obtained 28 days after the second AZD1222 dose. This clonotype originated in an adult who received the AZD1222 COVID-19 vaccine.

CDR3 in DNA: TGTGCCAGCAGCTTAAATATAGGGGGCGACCAGTACTTC. It is translated as CASSLNIGGDQYF. The rearrangement uses TRBV7-3 and TRBJ2-7, with 7 bases matching TRBD1. This CDR3 has 13 amino acids. V shed 1 base, J shed 10 bases, and the junction held 7 bases outside the gene matches. CDR1 and CDR2 from the germline V gene are SGHTA and FQGTGA.